Each of the 11 T cell receptor beta chains below was sequenced from the same sample in a study of CD8+CD57+ T cells in acquired aplastic anemia. Genomic DNA, the template, was used for profiling of the TCR beta VDJ and CDR3. TCRdb analysed the reads with MiXCR anew, one entry per CDR3 protein. The top ten clones hold around 4% of a sample with hundreds of thousands of distinct CDR3 sequences, roughly 64% of them seen once. The sequenced sample was sorted CD4+, CD8+, or CD8+CD57+ T cells (not recorded which) from PBMCs. The receptors were sampled from a human donor in good health, serving as a control.

On this clonotype: A junction end diverges from the germline sequence, so it may reflect a read error. The chain combines TRBV9 with TRBJ2-1; D uncertain. Germline CDR1 and CDR2: SGDLS and YYNGEE. This CDR3 has 11 residues. The CDR3 sequence is CASSVGNEECF. Here the CDR3 DNA reads TGTGCCAGCAGTGTCGGTAATGAGGAGTGCTTC.

This clonotype appeared many times. The rearrangement links TRBV3-1 to TRBJ2-7; unclear D gene. V lost 2 bases to trimming and J lost 3 bases, with 8 bases between them. The CDR3 runs to 13 residues. Germline V gives CDR1 LGHDT, CDR2 YNNKEL (reference sequence). The CDR3 sequence is CASSQRHGYEQYF. In DNA, the CDR3 is TGTGCCAGCAGCCAACGACACGGCTACGAGCAGTACTTC.

With regard to this clonotype: This is likely a read error, given that the CDR3 carries no conserved phenylalanine or tryptophan at its end. The V gene is TRBV7-9, the J gene TRBJ1-1; a possible D gene is TRBD1 (5 bases). V lost 1 base, J lost 8 bases, and 11 bases lay in between. The CDR3 has 13 amino acids. Germline CDR1 SEHNR, CDR2 FQNEAQ (reference sequence). The CDR3 sequence: CASSLDRDVEAFS. DNA for the CDR3: TGTGCCAGCAGCTTAGACCGGGACGTGGAAGCTTTCTCT.

The J gene is TRBJ2-1, the V gene TRBV9; D is perhaps TRBD1 or TRBD2 (6 bases each). The length of the CDR3 is 15 residues. V was cut by 4 bases and J by 8 bases, with 19 bases left in between. Germline-derived CDR1 and CDR2 are SGDLS and YYNGEE. The CDR3 loop is CASSRGGKNDDEQFF. As DNA, the CDR3 is TGTGCCAGCAGCAGAGGGGGGAAGAACGACGATGAGCAGTTCTTC.

About this clonotype: No conserved phenylalanine or tryptophan ends this CDR3, so it is likely a read error. Because the CDR3's place on the DNA is in doubt, the DNA is left out and the CDR3 is given as listed by TCRdb. V usage is TRBV9 and J usage is TRBJ1-1. Per germline, CDR1 SGDLS and CDR2 YYNGEE. The CDR3 region is 12 residues in length, termini included. The CDR3 protein is CASTSPAAEDSL.

This chain connects TRBV7-6 to TRBJ1-5; 12 bases align to TRBD1. J gave up 11 bases and V 5 bases, and 10 bases lay outside the gene matches. CDR3 length equals 15 residues. The germline V gene encodes CDR1 SGHVS and CDR2 FNYEAQ. The CDR3 DNA sequence: TGTGCCAGCAGCCTAGGGACAGGGGGCACGGAGACCCAGCATTTT. It translates to CASSLGTGGTETQHF.

The chain uses TRBV28 and TRBJ1-2, with D uncertain. With 6 bases removed from V and 4 bases from J, the gap between germline ends came to 21 bases. Germline V gives CDR1 MDHEN, CDR2 SYDVKM. This CDR3 is 16 amino acids long. The CDR3 spells CASSPVGDTAAYGYTF. CDR3 DNA sequence: TGTGCCAGCAGCCCCGTCGGCGACACCGCTGCCTATGGCTACACCTTC.

This clonotype was found many times. The V call is TRBV9, the J call TRBJ2-1, with D perhaps matching TRBD2 (5 bases). Trimming stripped 0 bases from V and 7 bases from J, with 14 bases between. The CDR3 is 15 residues long. Looked up from germline, CDR1 is SGDLS and CDR2 is YYNGEE. The CDR3 nucleotides read TGTGCCAGCAGCGTAGTTCTCGGGGTCCGGAATGAGCAGTTCTTC. This codes for CASSVVLGVRNEQFF.

Points on this clonotype: The CDR3 does not end in the conserved phenylalanine or tryptophan, so this is likely a read error. No DNA is shown, since the ends of the CDR3 on it are uncertain; the CDR3 is the one TCRdb lists. The chain links TRBV9 to TRBJ1-1. Germline V gives CDR1 SGDLS, CDR2 YYNGEE. The CDR3 contains 13 residues when both ends are counted. CDR3 sequence: CASSVVESPISPL.

The chain joins TRBV7-2 to TRBJ2-7, with D perhaps matching TRBD2 (5 bases). CDR1 and CDR2 from the germline V gene are SGHTA and FQGNSA. The V end was cut by 3 bases, the J end by 12 bases, with 21 bases between. The CDR3 is made up of 14 amino acids. The CDR3 is CASSFSEGGYDRYF. Written as DNA, the CDR3 is TGTGCCAGCAGCTTCTCAGAGGGCGGATACGATCGGTACTTC.

Turning to this clonotype: A read error may produce the germline difference seen at one junction end. The CDR3 bases are TGTGCCAGTGGTTATAGCGCCGGGGAGCTGTTTTTT. This sequence encodes CASGYSAGELFF. The chain has TRBV12-5 and TRBJ2-2; D is possibly TRBD2 (5 bases). The CDR3 totals 12 residues. Germline V CDR1 and CDR2: LGHNT, FRNRAP.